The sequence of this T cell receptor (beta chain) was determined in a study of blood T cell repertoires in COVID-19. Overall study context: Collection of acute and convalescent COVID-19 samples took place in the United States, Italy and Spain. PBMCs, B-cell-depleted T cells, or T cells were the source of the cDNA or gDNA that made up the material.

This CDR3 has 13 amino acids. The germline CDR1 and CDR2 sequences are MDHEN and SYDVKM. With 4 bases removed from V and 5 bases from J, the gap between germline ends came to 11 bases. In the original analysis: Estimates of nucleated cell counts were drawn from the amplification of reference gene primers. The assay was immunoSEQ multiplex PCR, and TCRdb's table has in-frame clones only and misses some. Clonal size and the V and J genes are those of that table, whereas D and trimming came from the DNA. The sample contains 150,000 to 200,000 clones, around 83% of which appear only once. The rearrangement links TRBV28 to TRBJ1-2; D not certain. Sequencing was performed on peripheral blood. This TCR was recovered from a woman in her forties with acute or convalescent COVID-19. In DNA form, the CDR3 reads TGTGCCAGCAGTTCCCCGCAGGATTATGGCTACACCTTC. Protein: CASSSPQDYGYTF.